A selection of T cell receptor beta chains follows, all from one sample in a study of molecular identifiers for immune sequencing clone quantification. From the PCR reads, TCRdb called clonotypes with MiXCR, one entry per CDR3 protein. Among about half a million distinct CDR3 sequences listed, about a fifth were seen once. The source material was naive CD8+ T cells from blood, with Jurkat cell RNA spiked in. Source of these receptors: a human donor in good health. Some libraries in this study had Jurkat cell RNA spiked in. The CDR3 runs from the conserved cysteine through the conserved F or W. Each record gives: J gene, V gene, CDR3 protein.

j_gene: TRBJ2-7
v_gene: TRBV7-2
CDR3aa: CASSPDYLEQYF

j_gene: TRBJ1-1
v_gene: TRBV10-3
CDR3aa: CAINPTGGAFF

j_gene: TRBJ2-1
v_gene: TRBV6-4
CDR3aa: CASSARSGGALNEQFF

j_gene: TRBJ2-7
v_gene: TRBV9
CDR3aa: CASSFTGTGYDEQYF

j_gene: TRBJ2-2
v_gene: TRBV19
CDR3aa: CASSTSTATGELFF

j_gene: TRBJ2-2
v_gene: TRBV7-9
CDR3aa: CASSGTSGVSGELFF

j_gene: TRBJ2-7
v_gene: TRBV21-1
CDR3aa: CASSKSSPSTKGQYF

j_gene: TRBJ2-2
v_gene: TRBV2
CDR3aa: CARGQGNTGELFF

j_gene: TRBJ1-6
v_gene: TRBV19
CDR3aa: CASSIGTYGNSPLHF

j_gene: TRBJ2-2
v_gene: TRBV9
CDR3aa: CASTVTGAGELFF

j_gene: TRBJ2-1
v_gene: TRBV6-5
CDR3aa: CASSYSPSGGAYNEQFF

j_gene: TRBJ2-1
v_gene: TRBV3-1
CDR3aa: CASSQDLAYHSSYNEQFF

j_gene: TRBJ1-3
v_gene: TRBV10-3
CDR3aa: CAISESGAGNTIYF

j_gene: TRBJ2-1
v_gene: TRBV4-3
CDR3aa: CASSQDSGRTDEQFF

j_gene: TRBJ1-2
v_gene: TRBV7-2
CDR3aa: CASSLTGAGYGYTF

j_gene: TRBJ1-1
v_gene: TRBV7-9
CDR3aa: CASSRTGGTEAFF

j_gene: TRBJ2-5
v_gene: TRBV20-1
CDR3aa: CSARDLRLAGGEETQYF

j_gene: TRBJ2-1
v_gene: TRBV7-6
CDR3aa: CASSPTTGASSYNEQFF

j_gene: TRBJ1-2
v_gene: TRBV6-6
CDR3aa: CASSYGEADGYTF

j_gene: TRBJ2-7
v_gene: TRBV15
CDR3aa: CATSRDHGTPIPYEQYF

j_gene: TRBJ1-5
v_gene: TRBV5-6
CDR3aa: CASSWGGSGGNQPQHF

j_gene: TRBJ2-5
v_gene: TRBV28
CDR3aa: CASSGPGLTQETQYF

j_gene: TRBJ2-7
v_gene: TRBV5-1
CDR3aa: CASSLELGYEQYF

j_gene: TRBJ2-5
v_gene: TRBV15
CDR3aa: CATGSATGIGQETQYF